Detailed here is one TCR beta chain. Produced via immunoSEQ multiplex PCR; TCRdb's table is partial and in-frame only. The sample shows a few hundred thousand clones, approximately 87% of them seen only once. This sample is drawn from a study of blood T cell repertoires in COVID-19. The clonotype was recovered from a middle-aged man in a cohort exposed to, infected with or recovered from COVID-19 (not recorded which). Material for sequencing was PBMCs or T cells enriched from blood (not recorded which).

The CDR3 sequence: CASSWAGQQETQYF. As DNA, the CDR3 is TGTGCCAGCAGTTGGGCGGGGCAGCAAGAGACCCAGTACTTC. J is TRBJ2-5 and V is TRBV28; a weak D match, TRBD2 (6 bases). The CDR3 length is 14 residues. Germline V gives CDR1 MDHEN, CDR2 SYDVKM. Trimming took off 4 bases at V and 2 bases at J, with 11 bases between the two ends.